What follows are 26 T cell receptor beta chains derived from one specimen sequenced in a study of OX40 agonist ivuxolimab in advanced cancers. Sequencing used immunoSEQ multiplex PCR; TCRdb keeps in-frame clones, though not all of them. The sample includes about 7,200 clones, around 74% of them seen just once. The sample here was CD4+ or CD8+ T cells sorted from blood, taken in a trial of the OX40 agonist ivuxolimab. The receptors were gathered from an adult with an advanced solid tumor such as melanoma, head and neck, liver or kidney cancer.

CDR3 residues: CASRGSRNEQFF. Written as DNA, the CDR3 is TGTGCCAGCAGGGGGAGTCGCAATGAGCAGTTCTTC. The chain recombines TRBV7-6 with TRBJ2-1; tentative D call: TRBD2 (5 bases). This CDR3 is 12 amino acids long. Germline CDR1 reads SGHVS; CDR2 reads FNYEAQ. Trimming cost V 6 bases and J 6 bases, with 9 bases left between them.

The chain is built from TRBV9 and TRBJ2-2; 7 nucleotides line up with TRBD1. The CDR3 sequence is 16 residues long. The V and J ends lost 2 bases and 2 bases, in that order; junction bases with no gene match: 6. Per the germline V gene, CDR1 is SGDLS and CDR2 is YYNGEE. The CDR3 sequence is CASSVNRDSNTGELFF. DNA of the CDR3: TGTGCCAGCAGCGTTAACCGGGACAGCAACACCGGGGAGCTGTTTTTT.

A word on this clone: A read error may explain this, as a much larger clone is one base away. V gene TRBV4-3 combines with J gene TRBJ1-5; a weak D match, TRBD1 (5 bases). This CDR3 contains 14 residues. Germline assignment: CDR1 LGHNA and CDR2 YSLEER. Trimming removed 3 bases at V and 2 bases at J, with 8 bases between. CDR3 amino acids: CASSQGVGNQPQHF. In nucleotides, the CDR3 is TGCGCCAGCAGCCAGGGGGTTGGCAATCAGCCCCAGCATTTT.

The rearrangement uses TRBV7-9 and TRBJ2-7; no clear D. With 4 bases removed from V and 0 bases from J, the gap between germline ends came to 7 bases. This CDR3 comprises 13 residues. Germline V gives CDR1 SEHNR, CDR2 FQNEAQ (reference sequence). The CDR3, as DNA: TGTGCCAGCAGCTACTCTAGCTCCTACGAGCAGTACTTC. Its protein is CASSYSSSYEQYF.

The chain carries TRBV10-2 and TRBJ1-5; 7 bases match TRBD1. The germline V gene has CDR1 WSHSY and CDR2 SAAADI. The CDR3 has 17 amino acids. With V trimmed by 3 bases and J by 0 bases, 8 bases remained unmatched. The CDR3 DNA reads TGCGCCAGCAGTGAACCGGGACAGTCTTATAGCAATCAGCCCCAGCATTTT. Translated: CASSEPGQSYSNQPQHF.

The chain recombines TRBV6-6 with TRBJ2-7, with a tentative D call TRBD1 (6 bases). The CDR3 spans 14 residues. Germline CDR1 MNHNY, CDR2 SVGAGI (reference sequence). Trimming took 10 bases from V and 0 from J, leaving 16 bases between them. The CDR3 here is CATLQGPSSYEQYF. As DNA, the CDR3 is TGTGCCACTTTACAGGGACCAAGCTCCTACGAGCAGTACTTC.

This clone occurred a few times. The rearrangement uses TRBV27 and TRBJ2-1, with unresolved D. Germline CDR1 reads MNHEY; CDR2 reads SMNVEV (reference sequence). The CDR3 length is 14 residues. V was pared by 0 bases and J by 5 bases, with 8 bases between. The CDR3 spells CASSLSSLNNEQFF. The CDR3 nucleotides are TGTGCCAGCAGTTTATCGAGCCTGAACAATGAGCAGTTCTTC.

The chain links TRBV29-1 to TRBJ2-3; 8 nucleotides agree with TRBD2. Per the germline V gene, CDR1 is SQVTM and CDR2 is ANQGSEA. J lost 5 bases, V lost 6 bases, and 7 bases had no gene match. The CDR3 sequence is 13 residues long. The CDR3 region is CSVGAGEEDTQYF. The CDR3 DNA sequence: TGCAGCGTGGGAGCGGGAGAGGAAGATACGCAGTATTTT.

CDR3 DNA: TGTGCCAGCAGCTTGGATCCAGGGAGCAATCAGCCCCAGCATTTT. Translating gives CASSLDPGSNQPQHF. The chain uses TRBV5-5 and TRBJ1-5; tentatively, D is TRBD1 (5 bases). V was shortened by 0 bases and J by 1 base, with 8 bases between the two germline ends. This CDR3 contains 15 residues. Germline V lookup: CDR1 SGHKS, CDR2 YYEKEE (reference sequence).

This clone was picked up a small number of times. The chain links TRBV7-6 to TRBJ1-5; D is perhaps TRBD1 (5 bases). This CDR3 is 13 amino acids long. Germline lookup yields CDR1 SGHVS and CDR2 FNYEAQ. V gave up 2 bases and J gave up 7 bases, with 9 bases separating them. CDR3 DNA sequence: TGTGCCAGCAGCTTACGGCGGGACCAGCCCCAGCATTTT. Protein product: CASSLRRDQPQHF.

The rearrangement links TRBV5-1 to TRBJ1-4, with D unresolved. Germline V lookup: CDR1 SGHRS, CDR2 YFSETQ. The germline V and J ends were trimmed by 2 bases and 5 bases, with 10 bases remaining between them. The CDR3 runs 14 residues. CDR3 sequence (DNA): TGCGCCAGCAGCTTACAGTACCCAAATGAAAAACTGTTTTTT. Encoded protein: CASSLQYPNEKLFF.

A few counts support this clone. J is TRBJ1-3 and V is TRBV11-2; no clear D gene. Trimming removed 3 bases from V and 0 bases from J, with 12 bases in between. The CDR3 covers 16 residues. CDR1 is SGHAT and CDR2 is FQNNGV in the germline V gene. The CDR3 reads CASSFSADISGNTIYF. DNA of the CDR3: TGTGCCAGCAGCTTCTCGGCCGATATCTCTGGAAACACCATATATTTT.

This chain connects TRBV27 to TRBJ2-2; D remains unclear. The length of the CDR3 is 11 residues. Trimming pared 3 bases from V and 6 bases from J, leaving 2 bases between. Germline lookup yields CDR1 MNHEY and CDR2 SMNVEV (reference sequence). CDR3 in amino acids: CASSFSGELFF. CDR3 DNA: TGTGCCAGCAGTTTCTCCGGGGAGCTGTTTTTT.

This clone came up a few times. A junction end diverges from the germline sequence, so it may reflect a read error. The J gene is TRBJ2-3, the V gene TRBV5-3; no clear D gene. TRBV5-3 belongs to the ORF category, with a function that is uncertain. CDR3 length: 14 residues. The CDR3 loop is CASSFVGGTDTQYF. CDR3 DNA sequence: TGTGCCAGCAGCTTCGTGGGCGGCACAGATACGCAGTATTTT.

This chain connects TRBV4-2 to TRBJ1-2; D unclear. The V gene's germline CDR1 is LGHNA and CDR2 YNFKEQ. Trimming stripped 3 bases from V and 2 bases from J, with 10 bases between. CDR3 length: 14 amino acids. In DNA, the CDR3 is TGTGCCAGCAGCCAGTGGACGGGGAACTATGGCTACACCTTC. Translating it yields CASSQWTGNYGYTF.

This clone is labeled as large. The chain uses TRBV6-1 and TRBJ2-7; 10 bases fit TRBD1. CDR3 length: 14 amino acids. The V gene end was trimmed by 2 bases and the J gene end by 3 bases; junction bases not matched to a gene: 1. Germline V gene lookup returns CDR1 MNHNS and CDR2 SASEGT. CDR3 amino acids: CASSEWDRGYEQYF. Written as DNA, the CDR3 is TGTGCCAGCAGTGAATGGGACAGGGGCTACGAGCAGTACTTC.

The V gene is TRBV7-9, the J gene TRBJ1-1; 9 nucleotides match TRBD1. Trimming took 5 bases from V and 2 from J; bases not matched to a gene: 6. The length of the CDR3 is 15 residues. The germline V gene encodes CDR1 SEHNR and CDR2 FQNEAQ (reference sequence). CDR3 bases: TGTGCCAGCAGCCCAGAGGGACAGGGTAACACTGAAGCTTTCTTT. Amino acid sequence: CASSPEGQGNTEAFF.

Concerning this clone itself: Its ends do not fully match the called genes, so a read error is possible. The chain combines TRBV7-7 with TRBJ2-7, with TRBD1 matching over 11 bases. Germline CDR1 and CDR2: SSHAT and FNYEAQ (reference sequence). This CDR3 is built from 14 residues. As DNA, the CDR3 is TGTGCTAGCAGCCCAGGGACAGGGGGATACGAGCAGTACTTC. This sequence encodes CASSPGTGGYEQYF.

This clone was detected once. The rearrangement links TRBV18 to TRBJ2-1; D not resolved. The CDR3 length is 13 residues. Germline V gene data show CDR1 as KGHSH and CDR2 as LQKENI. V dropped 0 bases and J dropped 7 bases, with 7 bases sitting between them. CDR3 nucleotides: TGTGCCAGCTCACCACCGGGAAGGAATGAGCAGTTCTTC. Protein product: CASSPPGRNEQFF.

V is TRBV29-1 and J is TRBJ2-2, with D perhaps matching TRBD2 (6 bases). The ends were cut back, 2 bases at V and 6 bases at J, with 10 bases in the middle. Germline CDR1 reads SQVTM; CDR2 reads ANQGSEA. The CDR3 spans 13 residues. The CDR3 reads CSVESGWAGELFF. The CDR3 DNA reads as TGCAGCGTTGAAAGCGGGTGGGCCGGGGAGCTGTTTTTT.

The chain is built from TRBV1 and TRBJ1-5. TRBV1 is designated a pseudogene. The CDR3 runs 12 residues. CDR3: CTSSPHRQPQHF. The CDR3 DNA sequence: TGCACCAGCAGCCCTCACCGCCAGCCCCAGCATTTT.

This sequence joins TRBV9 and TRBJ2-7; the match to TRBD2 covers 8 bases. Germline V lookup: CDR1 SGDLS, CDR2 YYNGEE. The ends lost 4 bases at V and 0 bases at J; junction bases unmatched: 6. The CDR3 covers 15 residues. The CDR3 protein is CASSRAGGISYEQYF. In DNA form, the CDR3 reads TGTGCCAGCAGCAGGGCGGGGGGTATCTCCTACGAGCAGTACTTC.

The J gene is TRBJ2-2, the V gene TRBV9; D perhaps matches TRBD1 (6 bases). Germline V gene sequence: CDR1 SGDLS, CDR2 YYNGEE. This CDR3 comprises 15 residues. V shed 0 bases and J shed 4 bases, with 10 bases lying between them. The CDR3 loop reads CASSVVGQFTGELFF. The CDR3 region has the DNA TGTGCCAGCAGCGTAGTAGGACAGTTCACCGGGGAGCTGTTTTTT.

The table lists this clone with a count of one. The V and J genes are TRBV18 and TRBJ2-2, with D tentatively TRBD1 (7 bases). The CDR3 covers 17 residues. Trimming removed 1 base from V and 4 bases from J, with 16 bases in between. Germline V lookup: CDR1 KGHSH, CDR2 LQKENI. CDR3 amino acids: CASSPRSSQGGTGELFF. CDR3 bases: TGTGCCAGCTCACCACGATCATCCCAGGGGGGCACCGGGGAGCTGTTTTTT.

The chain employs TRBV7-2 and TRBJ2-2; tentative D call: TRBD1 (6 bases). The CDR3 is made up of 16 amino acids. V was pared by 5 bases and J by 2 bases, with 15 bases between. Looked up from germline, CDR1 is SGHTA and CDR2 is FQGNSA. CDR3 amino acids: CASSQGIYTNTGELFF. The CDR3 nucleotides read TGTGCCAGCAGCCAGGGGATCTACACCAACACCGGGGAGCTGTTTTTT.

The chain uses TRBV6-5 and TRBJ1-5; 11 nucleotides line up with TRBD1. The CDR3 consists of 13 residues. The junction had 4 bases not matched to a gene; V was cut back by 10 bases and J by 5 bases. Germline-derived CDR1 and CDR2 are MNHEY and SVGAGI. The CDR3 region has the DNA TGTGCCACCGGACAGGGGGCCGATCAGCCCCAGCATTTT. It specifies CATGQGADQPQHF.